This TCR beta chain appears in the sequencing data of a study of monozygotic twins with cystic fibrosis. Some clones are missing from TCRdb's copy, which holds only in-frame ones; the method was immunoSEQ multiplex PCR. The repertoire holds over 15,000 clones, approximately 97% seen once, with roughly 1.8% in the top ten. There are 15 residues in the CDR3. Trimming removed 5 bases from V and 5 bases from J, with 17 bases in between. Germline assignment: CDR1 SGHTS and CDR2 YDEGEE. The TCR was taken from a woman in her 30s with cystic fibrosis. The chain couples TRBV5-8 to TRBJ1-5; tentative D call: TRBD1 (6 bases). The sample was blood. The CDR3: CASSSTGAGDQPQHF. CDR3 DNA: TGTGCCAGCAGTTCAACGGGGGCGGGAGATCAGCCCCAGCATTTT.